Below, 14 T cell receptor beta chains from the same sample are listed, as sequenced in a study of blood T cells in healthy people across ages. A second roughly 6 to 12 cycle PCR used barcoded and J-beta primers. TCRdb re-called the 5' RACE reads with MiXCR, one entry per CDR3 protein. Among more than 750,000 distinct CDR3 sequences listed, 25% to 35% were seen once. The data also belong to a second study, concerning T cells of mothers and their children.

The sample comprised blood. The receptor set was obtained from a woman aged 40 to 50 in good health.

This clonotype was counted many times. V is TRBV14 and J is TRBJ2-6; D unclear. The germline CDR1 and CDR2 sequences are SGHDN and FVKESK. Trimming cost V 1 base and J 12 bases, with 13 bases left between them. This CDR3 has 14 amino acids. CDR3 bases: TGTGCCAGCAGCCAAGTGGTGGACCCCAGCGTCCTGACTTTC. Protein: CASSQVVDPSVLTF. Full variable domain (rest looked up from reference TRBV14 and TRBJ2-6): EAGVTQFPSHSVIEKGQTVTLRCDPISGHDNLYWYRRVMGKEIKFLLHFVKESKQDESGMPNNRFLAERTGGTYSTLKVQPAELEDSGVYFCASSQVVDPSVLTFGAGSRLTVL.

The gene calls are TRBV7-2 and TRBJ1-2; 9 bases map to TRBD1. The CDR3 has 16 amino acids. Germline-derived CDR1 and CDR2 are SGHTA and FQGNSA. V dropped 6 bases and J dropped 8; count of bases not matched to a gene: 16. In DNA, the CDR3 is TGTGCCAGCAGAGTCGAAGCAGCCGGGACAGGGATCGGCTACACCTTC. It translates to CASRVEAAGTGIGYTF.

The chain has TRBV5-6 and TRBJ2-3; D gene ambiguous. Looked up from germline, CDR1 is SGHDT and CDR2 is YYEEEE. V was trimmed by 0 bases and J by 6 bases, leaving 11 bases between them. This CDR3 region has 14 residues. The DNA for the CDR3 is TGTGCCAGCAGCTTGGGACCCCTCGAGGATACGCAGTATTTT. Protein: CASSLGPLEDTQYF.

This clonotype was observed at least ten times. The gene calls are TRBV12-3 or TRBV12-4 and TRBJ1-2, with D maybe TRBD1 (6 bases). Trimming stripped 4 bases from V and 2 bases from J, with 11 bases between. The CDR3 totals 14 residues. The CDR3: CASSYRDTNYGYTF. The CDR3 region has the DNA TGTGCCAGCAGTTACCGGGACACCAACTATGGCTACACCTTC.

This clonotype was counted a few times. The V gene is TRBV28, the J gene TRBJ2-7, with 8 bases aligning to TRBD1. V gave up 8 bases and J gave up 4 bases; unmatched junction bases: 16. Germline V gene data show CDR1 as MDHEN and CDR2 as SYDVKM. The CDR3 length is 16 residues. The CDR3 DNA is TGTGCCAGCGAATCCCCGAGAGGGACAGGCGAGTACGAGCAGTACTTC. The encoded protein is CASESPRGTGEYEQYF.

The gene calls are TRBV2 and TRBJ2-2, with no clear D. Germline V gene data show CDR1 as SNHLY and CDR2 as FYNNEI. The CDR3 contains 15 residues. The ends were cut back, 7 bases at V and 2 bases at J, with 14 bases in the middle. The CDR3 nucleotides are TGTGCCAGCAAGCCACAGAATTCAAACACCGGGGAGCTGTTTTTT. Protein product: CASKPQNSNTGELFF.

The chain recombines TRBV28 with TRBJ2-3; no clear D. There are 16 residues in the CDR3. Looked up from germline, CDR1 is MDHEN and CDR2 is SYDVKM. V lost 5 bases, J lost 0 bases, and 15 bases lay in between. The CDR3 sequence: CASSPVRISSTDTQYF. As DNA, the CDR3 is TGTGCCAGCAGTCCCGTCCGGATCTCTAGCACAGATACGCAGTATTTT.

This clonotype was observed a handful of times. The chain has TRBV6-2 or TRBV6-3 and TRBJ1-1; 8 bases are a match to TRBD1. The CDR3 consists of 16 residues. The germline CDR1 and CDR2 sequences are MNHEY and SVGEGT. After removal of 6 bases from V and 1 base from J, the junction contained 10 bases not matched to a gene. The CDR3 loop reads CASRTTQGAENTEAFF. CDR3 sequence (DNA): TGTGCCAGCAGGACAACCCAGGGGGCAGAGAACACTGAAGCTTTCTTT.

This clonotype was seen a handful of times. The chain is built from TRBV29-1 and TRBJ1-1, with D possibly matching TRBD1 (5 bases). The CDR3 length is 12 residues. V lost 4 bases to trimming and J lost 0 bases, with 6 bases between them. CDR1 and CDR2 (germline): SQVTM, ANQGSEA. CDR3 protein: CSVGQMNTEAFF. CDR3 sequence (DNA): TGCAGCGTTGGACAGATGAACACTGAAGCTTTCTTT.

This clonotype was counted ten times or more. This chain uses TRBV12-3 or TRBV12-4 with TRBJ2-5; 13 bases agree with TRBD2. This CDR3 contains 16 residues. Losses at the gene ends were 6 bases for V and 4 bases for J; bases not matched to a gene: 8. CDR3 sequence: CASRPGLAGPGETQYF. The DNA of the CDR3 is TGTGCCAGCAGACCGGGACTAGCGGGGCCAGGAGAGACCCAGTACTTC.

This clonotype was found many times. The chain joins TRBV7-2 to TRBJ1-1, with D maybe TRBD1 (5 bases). Deletions cut 5 bases from V and 5 bases from J, with 12 bases between. CDR3 length: 13 amino acids. CDR1 and CDR2 from the germline V gene are SGHTA and FQGNSA. In DNA, the CDR3 is TGTGCCAGCAGCCCCCAGGGAGAAACTGAAGCTTTCTTT. Its protein product is CASSPQGETEAFF. Full variable domain (missing parts from reference TRBV7-2 and TRBJ1-1): GAGVSQSPSNKVTEKGKDVELRCDPISGHTALYWYRQSLGQGLEFLIYFQGNSAPDKSGLPSDRFSAERTGGSVSTLTIQRTQQEDSAVYLCASSPQGETEAFFGQGTRLTVV.

This chain links TRBV28 with TRBJ1-5, with TRBD1 matching 7 bases. Germline V CDR1 and CDR2: MDHEN, SYDVKM. Trimming cost V 7 bases and J 0 bases; bases outside gene matches: 9. The CDR3 totals 16 residues. The CDR3 region has the DNA TGTGCCAGCATTCAACAGGGGATCTATAGCAATCAGCCCCAGCATTTT. Protein: CASIQQGIYSNQPQHF.

This clonotype was counted only a few times. The chain uses TRBV5-1 and TRBJ2-5; the match to TRBD2 covers 10 bases. Trimming cost V 2 bases and J 2 bases; bases outside gene matches: 6. CDR1 and CDR2 (germline): SGHRS, YFSETQ. The CDR3 loop spans 16 amino acids. CDR3 residues: CASSFGSGGMQETQYF. The CDR3, as DNA: TGCGCCAGCAGCTTCGGTAGCGGGGGGATGCAAGAGACCCAGTACTTC.

This clonotype was found a few times. The V gene is TRBV28, the J gene TRBJ1-3; perhaps TRBD1 as D (6 bases). The germline CDR1 and CDR2 sequences are MDHEN and SYDVKM. Trimming removed 5 bases from V and 6 bases from J, with 23 bases in between. This CDR3 region has 17 residues. The CDR3 is CASSPPVSRGASNTIYF. The CDR3 bases are TGTGCCAGCAGTCCCCCGGTTTCCAGGGGCGCGTCAAACACCATATATTTT.